The T cell receptor beta chain under discussion was sequenced for a study of shared clonotypes between healthy human individuals. General study points: Enrolling few donors narrowed the genetic and exposure-history diversity that was represented. In the sorted subsets, rarefaction showed sequencing was incomplete despite large depth. Non-shared clonotypes showed lower generation probabilities than clonotypes common to all four donors.

This CDR3 is built from 14 residues. The germline CDR1 and CDR2 sequences are SEHNR and FQNEAQ (reference sequence). The ends were cut back, 0 bases at V and 7 bases at J, with 12 bases in the middle. Per the authors' pipeline: Because ImmunoSEQ provided only junction sequences with no quality scores, the filtering differed. Libraries were prepared by immunoSEQ multiplex PCR; TCRdb keeps only in-frame clonotypes and omits some of them. V and J calls plus clone size are reproduced from that table; the DNA served to infer D and trimming. The sample holds fewer than 850,000 clones, around 91% seen once. A word on this clone: Its antigen remains unknown.

Sequences were obtained from memory CD8+ T cells from PBMCs. Subset defined: CD45RO+ cells pooled with CCR7-negative TemRA cells. The V gene is TRBV7-9, the J gene TRBJ1-1; maybe TRBD1 (5 bases). This sequence originates from a man in his late teens or twenties in good health. Some clones in this sample may be carry-over from other donors' samples. The CDR3 nucleotides are TGTGCCAGCAGCTTAGCGGTGGGCACAGGTGAAGCTTTCTTT. Protein product: CASSLAVGTGEAFF.